The 25 T cell receptor beta chains below all came from one sample that was sequenced in a study of T cell responses to AZD1222 COVID-19 vaccine. Clones were read by immunoSEQ multiplex PCR, and TCRdb kept only the in-frame ones, dropping some. The table lists roughly 120,000 clones, 85% to 90% of them singletons. Sequencing used peripheral blood, obtained on day 0 of AZD1222 vaccination. Receptors were obtained from an adult in good health.

The CDR3 nucleotides are TGTGCCAGCTCACTAGCGGGAGGGGAGACCCAGTACTTC. As protein: CASSLAGGETQYF. V and J are TRBV18 and TRBJ2-5; 11 bases fit TRBD2. J was trimmed by 5 bases and V by 4 bases; bases with no gene match: 0. Germline CDR1 and CDR2: KGHSH and LQKENI. This CDR3 spans 13 amino acids.

The V and J genes are TRBV19 and TRBJ1-1; 10 nucleotides line up with TRBD1. The CDR3 spans 17 residues. Germline lookup yields CDR1 LNHDA and CDR2 SQIVND (reference sequence). V was pared by 4 bases and J by 6 bases, with 14 bases of the junction left unmatched. Here the CDR3 DNA reads TGTGCCAGTAGTAAGACGAGACAGGGGGCGCGTGTTTCTGAAGCTTTCTTT. This gives the protein CASSKTRQGARVSEAFF.

V is TRBV5-6 and J is TRBJ1-4, with 8 bases that match TRBD1. Trimming at V came to 0 bases and at J to 7 bases, leaving 5 bases not matched to a gene. The CDR3 is made up of 15 amino acids. Germline V gives CDR1 SGHDT, CDR2 YYEEEE. CDR3 loop: CASSLVDRVGEKLFF. DNA for the CDR3: TGTGCCAGCAGCTTGGTGGACAGGGTTGGTGAAAAACTGTTTTTT.

The chain has TRBV6-1 and TRBJ1-5; 7 bases align to TRBD1. The CDR3 runs 14 residues. Trimming removed 6 bases from V and 7 bases from J; junction bases left unmatched: 9. CDR1 MNHNS and CDR2 SASEGT come from the germline V gene. The CDR3 coding sequence is TGTGCCAGCAGAGATACAGGGGACGGACAGCCCCAGCATTTT. Translated, it gives CASRDTGDGQPQHF.

The gene calls are TRBV7-9 and TRBJ1-4, with no clear D. The CDR3 extends over 16 amino acids. The V gene lost 4 bases and the J gene lost 6 bases, with 18 bases spanning the gap. Per germline, CDR1 SEHNR and CDR2 FQNEAQ (reference sequence). In DNA form, the CDR3 reads TGTGCCAGCAGCTCCGCCCCAAGGGTTACTCATGAAAAACTGTTTTTT. It encodes CASSSAPRVTHEKLFF.

This clone showed up just once. CDR3 sequence: CASSSGQVNQPQHF. The CDR3 coding sequence is TGTGCCAGCAGCTCCGGACAGGTCAATCAGCCCCAGCATTTT. This sequence joins TRBV7-2 and TRBJ1-5, with 7 bases matching TRBD1. The trim removed 4 bases at V and 3 bases at J, leaving 3 bases unmatched. CDR1 is SGHTA, CDR2 FQGNSA, per germline. The CDR3 spans 14 residues.

The chain uses TRBV7-9 and TRBJ2-1; unclear D gene. The CDR3 length is 18 residues. From germline, CDR1 is SEHNR and CDR2 FQNEAQ (reference sequence). The germline V and J ends were trimmed by 4 bases and 5 bases, with 24 bases remaining between them. The CDR3 DNA follows: TGTGCCAGCAGCTCCACATTTCCGCGGCAGGAACTAAACAATGAGCAGTTCTTC. Its protein product is CASSSTFPRQELNNEQFF.

V and J are TRBV2 and TRBJ1-5, with 10 bases that match TRBD1. V shed 7 bases and J 4 bases; nucleotides not matched to a gene: 4. From germline, CDR1 is SNHLY and CDR2 FYNNEI. The CDR3 consists of 14 residues. CDR3 loop: CASKAGQGNQPQHF. The CDR3 bases are TGTGCCAGCAAGGCGGGACAGGGGAATCAGCCCCAGCATTTT.

The CDR3 loop reads CASSEARTGNVGYTF. The CDR3 DNA reads TGTGCCAGCAGTGAAGCCAGGACAGGGAACGTTGGCTACACCTTC. This chain joins TRBV2 and TRBJ1-2; 8 bases line up with TRBD1. V dropped 0 bases and J dropped 7; count of bases not matched to a gene: 7. This CDR3 has 15 residues. The germline gives CDR1 SNHLY, CDR2 FYNNEI.

The gene calls are TRBV11-2 and TRBJ1-6, with D possibly matching TRBD1 (6 bases). Trimming pared 5 bases from V and 7 bases from J, leaving 15 bases between. Germline V lookup: CDR1 SGHAT, CDR2 FQNNGV. The CDR3 has 15 residues. The DNA of the CDR3 is TGTGCCAGCAGCCCCCTGGGGGGGCCCAATTCACCCCTCCACTTT. Translation gives CASSPLGGPNSPLHF.

The V and J genes are TRBV7-2 and TRBJ2-3; D gene unclear. Germline assignment: CDR1 SGHTA and CDR2 FQGNSA. The V end lost 0 bases, the J end lost 6 bases, and 13 bases lay between the germline ends. This CDR3 contains 15 residues. This chain's CDR3 is CASSLAQASLDTQYF. The CDR3 coding sequence is TGTGCCAGCAGCTTAGCCCAGGCCTCTTTGGATACGCAGTATTTT.

V usage is TRBV19 and J usage is TRBJ2-1; 13 nucleotides line up with TRBD2. CDR1 and CDR2 (germline): LNHDA, SQIVND (reference sequence). After removal of 5 bases from V and 4 bases from J, the junction contained 2 bases not matched to a gene. The CDR3 totals 15 residues. CDR3 sequence: CASSLGLAGYNEQFF. The DNA for the CDR3 is TGTGCCAGTAGTCTGGGACTAGCGGGATACAATGAGCAGTTCTTC.

This chain uses TRBV27 with TRBJ2-1; TRBD2 matches 9 bases. CDR3 length equals 15 residues. CDR1 MNHEY and CDR2 SMNVEV come from the germline V gene (reference sequence). J gave up 5 bases and V 7 bases, and 9 bases lay outside the gene matches. The CDR3 coding sequence is TGTGCCAGCACCTTAGGACTAGCGAACCACAATGAGCAGTTCTTC. This sequence encodes CASTLGLANHNEQFF.

The chain couples TRBV28 to TRBJ1-2; D perhaps matches TRBD1 (5 bases). The CDR3 has 17 residues. Germline V gene data show CDR1 as MDHEN and CDR2 as SYDVKM. The V end was cut by 5 bases, the J end by 6 bases, with 25 bases between. The CDR3 loop reads CASSLTSRAGTRDGYTF. The CDR3 nucleotides are TGTGCCAGCAGTCTTACCTCCCGGGCCGGGACGAGGGATGGCTACACCTTC.

J is TRBJ1-2 and V is TRBV9; 7 bases are shared with TRBD1. This CDR3 is 13 amino acids long. V shed 1 base, J shed 4 bases, and the junction held 1 base outside the gene matches. Germline V lookup: CDR1 SGDLS, CDR2 YYNGEE. This chain's CDR3 is CASSVPGGYGYTF. The CDR3 nucleotides are TGTGCCAGCAGCGTACCAGGGGGCTATGGCTACACCTTC.

This clone has a single count. V and J are TRBV12-2 and TRBJ1-1. TRBV12-2 has pseudogene status. CDR3 length: 16 residues. CDR3 in amino acids: CASRLASRCRNTEAFF. The CDR3 coding sequence is TGTGCAAGTCGCTTAGCGTCAAGGTGTAGGAACACTGAAGCTTTCTTT.

The chain has TRBV27 and TRBJ1-5; TRBD1 might be the D (5 bases). The germline V gene has CDR1 MNHEY and CDR2 SMNVEV (reference sequence). This CDR3 region has 15 residues. With 2 bases removed from V and 5 bases from J, the gap between germline ends came to 13 bases. In nucleotides, the CDR3 is TGTGCCAGCAGTTTAACAGGCCAGCCGGATCAGCCCCAGCATTTT. This gives the protein CASSLTGQPDQPQHF.

The chain couples TRBV7-9 to TRBJ2-5; D is undetermined. Looked up from germline, CDR1 is SEHNR and CDR2 is FQNEAQ (reference sequence). This CDR3 contains 13 residues. V was clipped by 2 bases and J by 4 bases, with 8 bases between them. The CDR3 protein is CASSLLAGETQYF. The CDR3 DNA is TGTGCCAGCAGCTTATTGGCAGGAGAGACCCAGTACTTC.

The CDR3 region is CASNPQGAETEAFF. CDR3 DNA sequence: TGTGCCAGCAACCCCCAGGGGGCAGAAACTGAAGCTTTCTTT. V and J are TRBV6-5 and TRBJ1-1; TRBD1 matches at 8 bases. With V trimmed by 7 bases and J by 5 bases, 9 bases remained unmatched. The CDR3 has 14 residues. Germline assignment: CDR1 MNHEY and CDR2 SVGAGI.

V gene TRBV9 combines with J gene TRBJ1-1; 9 bases are shared with TRBD1. Germline trimming cut 0 bases from V and 0 bases from J; bases unmatched to any gene: 3. Germline V lookup: CDR1 SGDLS, CDR2 YYNGEE. The CDR3 consists of 16 residues. The CDR3 is CASSVVQGAMNTEAFF. The CDR3 region has the DNA TGTGCCAGCAGCGTAGTACAGGGGGCCATGAACACTGAAGCTTTCTTT.

The chain joins TRBV7-6 to TRBJ1-5; 9 bases map to TRBD1. Germline V lookup: CDR1 SGHVS, CDR2 FNYEAQ. The CDR3 contains 14 residues. Unmatched junction bases numbered 6, after V lost 5 bases and J lost 7 bases. The CDR3 DNA follows: TGTGCCAGCAGCCTCCCGGGACAGGGCCAGCCCCAGCATTTT. Its translation is CASSLPGQGQPQHF.

The rearrangement links TRBV28 to TRBJ1-6; 7 bases align to TRBD1. J was trimmed by 7 bases and V by 5 bases; bases with no gene match: 8. The CDR3 covers 15 residues. CDR1 and CDR2 from the germline V gene are MDHEN and SYDVKM. CDR3 protein: CASSPKDRSNSPLHF. As DNA, the CDR3 is TGTGCCAGCAGTCCGAAGGACAGGAGCAATTCACCCCTCCACTTT.

The chain has TRBV27 and TRBJ2-1, with TRBD1 identical over 7 bases. The CDR3 is 13 residues long. The V gene end was trimmed by 7 bases and the J gene end by 3 bases; junction bases not matched to a gene: 3. Germline-derived CDR1 and CDR2 are MNHEY and SMNVEV (reference sequence). The DNA of the CDR3 is TGTGCCAGCAAGGACAGGAACTACAATGAGCAGTTCTTC. Translating gives CASKDRNYNEQFF.

This chain uses TRBV5-1 with TRBJ1-4, with 8 bases lining up with TRBD1. Trimming cost V 0 bases and J 8 bases; bases outside gene matches: 9. This CDR3 is 16 amino acids long. Germline CDR1 is SGHRS and CDR2 is YFSETQ. The CDR3 loop is CASSLGAPQGGEKLFF. The CDR3 DNA sequence: TGCGCCAGCAGCTTGGGGGCGCCACAGGGGGGCGAAAAACTGTTTTTT.

This chain connects TRBV7-8 to TRBJ1-2; possibly TRBD1 for D (5 bases). Trimming removed 1 base from V and 4 bases from J, with 10 bases in between. Germline V gene sequence: CDR1 SGHVS, CDR2 FQNEAQ. This CDR3 contains 14 residues. CDR3 sequence reads: CASSLGGPGYGYTF. In DNA form, the CDR3 reads TGTGCCAGCAGCTTAGGGGGCCCGGGCTATGGCTACACCTTC.